The 27 T cell receptor beta chains below were found in one sample sequenced in a study of T cell responses to AZD1222 COVID-19 vaccine. This table comes from immunoSEQ multiplex PCR, and its TCRdb copy is limited to in-frame clones, with some not included. The table lists around 160,000 clones, 88% of them singletons, with approximately 16% in the top ten. Sequencing used peripheral blood, obtained on day 0 of AZD1222 vaccination. The receptors stem from an adult in good health.

Here the CDR3 reads CASSQARRANTEAFF. The CDR3 DNA follows: TGTGCCAGCAGCCAAGCGCGCAGAGCCAACACTGAAGCTTTCTTT. This chain links TRBV3-1 (or the pseudogene TRBV3-2) with TRBJ1-1, with unresolved D. The CDR3 is made up of 15 amino acids. Trimming took 1 base from V and 2 from J, leaving 11 bases between them. CDR1 is LGHDT, CDR2 YNNKEL, per germline (reference sequence).

This chain joins TRBV15 and TRBJ1-4, with 7 bases fitting TRBD1. Trimming removed 0 bases from V and 0 bases from J; junction bases left unmatched: 1. The germline V gene has CDR1 LNHNV and CDR2 YYDKDF (reference sequence). The CDR3 spans 16 residues. CDR3: CATSRDQGATNEKLFF. Here the CDR3 DNA reads TGTGCCACCAGCAGAGACCAGGGGGCAACTAATGAAAAACTGTTTTTT.

This clone was detected only once. This chain connects TRBV27 to TRBJ2-2; the D gene is possibly TRBD2 (5 bases). Trimming removed 7 bases from V and 2 bases from J, with 11 bases in between. CDR1 and CDR2 from the germline V gene are MNHEY and SMNVEV (reference sequence). This CDR3 has 14 amino acids. CDR3 sequence reads: CASNLRANTGELFF. CDR3 coding DNA: TGTGCCAGCAACTTGAGGGCAAACACCGGGGAGCTGTTTTTT.

The rearrangement joins TRBV7-9 to TRBJ1-3; D not resolved. With 1 base removed from V and 4 bases from J, the gap between germline ends came to 2 bases. Germline V lookup: CDR1 SEHNR, CDR2 FQNEAQ (reference sequence). This CDR3 has 12 amino acids. In DNA form, the CDR3 reads TGTGCCAGCAGCTTAGAGGGAAACACCATATATTTT. Protein sequence: CASSLEGNTIYF.

This chain uses TRBV3-1 (or the pseudogene TRBV3-2) with TRBJ1-6, with D unclear. Trimming took off 3 bases at V and 6 bases at J, with 9 bases between the two ends. The germline V gene has CDR1 LGHDT and CDR2 YNNKEL (reference sequence). The CDR3 runs to 14 residues. The CDR3 nucleotides are TGTGCCAGCAGCCAGGGAATGGGTAATTCACCCCTCCACTTT. Its protein is CASSQGMGNSPLHF.

The rearrangement uses TRBV6-5 and TRBJ2-7; D may be TRBD1 (5 bases). The CDR3 extends over 15 amino acids. Trimming removed 3 bases at V and 3 bases at J, with 15 bases between. The germline CDR1 and CDR2 sequences are MNHEY and SVGAGI. Here the CDR3 reads CASSYLPQGNYEQYF. In DNA form, the CDR3 reads TGTGCCAGCAGTTATCTGCCCCAGGGTAACTACGAGCAGTACTTC.

The J gene is TRBJ1-2, the V gene TRBV30, with D possibly matching TRBD1 (6 bases). The germline gives CDR1 GTSNPN, CDR2 SVGIG (reference sequence). CDR3 length equals 13 residues. V was pared by 2 bases and J by 6 bases, with 13 bases between. CDR3 sequence reads: CAWSPQGYDGYTF. The CDR3 nucleotides read TGTGCCTGGAGTCCCCAGGGGTACGATGGCTACACCTTC.

This clone was counted a single time. The chain links TRBV7-9 to TRBJ1-2, with D perhaps matching TRBD1 (5 bases). Germline loops: CDR1 SEHNR, CDR2 FQNEAQ (reference sequence). Deletions cut 4 bases from V and 1 base from J, with 16 bases between. The CDR3 is 16 residues long. The CDR3 DNA reads as TGTGCCAGCAGCTCGCCCGGGACCGCCGGTAACTATGGCTACACCTTC. This sequence encodes CASSSPGTAGNYGYTF.

Written as DNA, the CDR3 is TGTGCCAGCAGCGCCTTGCCGGGATCTATGAACACTGAAGCTTTCTTT. The encoded protein is CASSALPGSMNTEAFF. The chain is built from TRBV9 and TRBJ1-1; D unclear. CDR3 length equals 16 residues. V was shortened by 3 bases and J by 0 bases, with 15 bases between the two germline ends. Germline V gene lookup returns CDR1 SGDLS and CDR2 YYNGEE.

V and J are TRBV7-6 and TRBJ1-1; 7 nucleotides agree with TRBD1. Germline CDR1 is SGHVS and CDR2 is FNYEAQ. J was trimmed by 3 bases and V by 3 bases; bases with no gene match: 16. This CDR3 is built from 18 residues. CDR3 residues: CASSFYARGQIFDTEAFF. CDR3 nucleotide sequence: TGTGCCAGCAGCTTTTATGCGAGGGGGCAGATATTCGACACTGAAGCTTTCTTT. The complete variable domain, with remaining parts taken from reference TRBV7-6 and TRBJ1-1, reads GAGVSQSPRYKVTKRGQDVALRCDPISGHVSLYWYRQALGQGPEFLTYFNYEAQQDKSGLPNDRFSAERPEGSISTLTIQRTEQRDSAMYRCASSFYARGQIFDTEAFFGQGTRLTVV.

The rearrangement joins TRBV6-4 to TRBJ1-2, with a possible D match to TRBD1 (5 bases). Trimming pared 9 bases from V and 1 base from J, leaving 12 bases between. Germline assignment: CDR1 MRHNA and CDR2 SNTAGT. The CDR3 contains 13 residues. CDR3 DNA: TGTGCCAGTTCGCAGGGACTTAACTATGGCTACACCTTC. As protein: CASSQGLNYGYTF.

The chain employs TRBV24-1 and TRBJ1-1; 9 bases agree with TRBD1. CDR3 length equals 19 residues. Unmatched junction bases numbered 20, after V lost 6 bases and J lost 4 bases. Germline V gives CDR1 KGHDR, CDR2 SFDVKD. As DNA, the CDR3 is TGTGCCACCAGTAAAGAGGGACAGGGCACCCGAAGGGACGGCACTGAAGCTTTCTTT. Protein: CATSKEGQGTRRDGTEAFF.

The chain links TRBV24-1 to TRBJ1-5; tentative D call: TRBD1 (5 bases). Trimming pared 8 bases from V and 4 bases from J, leaving 11 bases between. Germline V gene lookup returns CDR1 KGHDR and CDR2 SFDVKD. The CDR3 covers 13 residues. The CDR3 DNA reads as TGTGCCACCAACCAGGGCCGAAATCAGCCCCAGCATTTT. Protein sequence: CATNQGRNQPQHF.

V usage is TRBV5-4 and J usage is TRBJ1-4; the D gene is possibly TRBD1 (5 bases). The CDR3 is made up of 17 amino acids. Germline values: CDR1 SGHNT, CDR2 YYREEE (reference sequence). With 4 bases removed from V and 7 bases from J, the gap between germline ends came to 23 bases. The CDR3 loop reads CASSPWGGSGRAEKLFF. CDR3 sequence (DNA): TGTGCCAGCAGCCCTTGGGGTGGCTCAGGGCGAGCTGAAAAACTGTTTTTT.

This clone has only one observation. The chain combines TRBV7-2 with TRBJ2-5, with 8 bases that match TRBD2. The germline CDR1 and CDR2 sequences are SGHTA and FQGNSA. J lost 5 bases, V lost 1 base, and 6 bases had no gene match. This CDR3 is built from 15 residues. The CDR3 DNA follows: TGTGCCAGCAGCTTAGGTGGGACTAGGGGGGAGACCCAGTACTTC. Translation: CASSLGGTRGETQYF.

The CDR3 region has the DNA TGTGCCAGCACTCCGGATGAGCAGTTCTTC. Translation gives CASTPDEQFF. The chain uses TRBV3-1 (or the pseudogene TRBV3-2) and TRBJ2-1; D remains unclear. This CDR3 has 10 amino acids. Germline values: CDR1 LGHDT, CDR2 YNNKEL (reference sequence). Trimming cost V 7 bases and J 8 bases, with 6 bases left between them.

The chain carries TRBV5-1 and TRBJ1-3; tentatively, D is TRBD1 (5 bases). The CDR3 sequence is 17 residues long. The V gene's germline CDR1 is SGHRS and CDR2 YFSETQ. V was pared by 0 bases and J by 3 bases, with 16 bases between. CDR3 region: CASSLEPREYGGNTIYF. The CDR3 DNA follows: TGCGCCAGCAGCTTGGAACCCAGGGAGTACGGTGGAAACACCATATATTTT.

V and J are TRBV6-5 and TRBJ2-5; 7 nucleotides align to TRBD2. The V gene end was trimmed by 0 bases and the J gene end by 5 bases; junction bases not matched to a gene: 3. Germline-derived CDR1 and CDR2 are MNHEY and SVGAGI. CDR3 length: 14 residues. CDR3 loop: CASSYSGGRETQYF. The CDR3 region has the DNA TGTGCCAGCAGTTACTCGGGGGGGAGGGAGACCCAGTACTTC.

V and J are TRBV5-1 and TRBJ2-3; 7 nucleotides align to TRBD2. Germline assignment: CDR1 SGHRS and CDR2 YFSETQ. V was clipped by 2 bases and J by 0 bases; unmatched bases: 6. This CDR3 is built from 16 residues. The CDR3 region has the DNA TGCGCCAGCAGCTTTGGTCTAGCGGTTAGCACAGATACGCAGTATTTT. It encodes CASSFGLAVSTDTQYF.

This clone came up once. This chain connects TRBV5-5 to TRBJ1-3; no clear D gene. Germline V CDR1 and CDR2: SGHKS, YYEKEE (reference sequence). This CDR3 is built from 16 residues. V was shortened by 3 bases and J by 2 bases, with 15 bases between the two germline ends. CDR3 in DNA: TGTGCCAGCAGCTCCGGAGTCGGGGAAACTGGAAACACCATATATTTT. It yields the protein CASSSGVGETGNTIYF.

This clone was detected only a few times. The chain has TRBV7-3 and TRBJ1-1, with 9 bases fitting TRBD1. From germline, CDR1 is SGHTA and CDR2 FQGTGA. The CDR3 sequence is 16 residues long. The trim removed 1 base at V and 0 bases at J, leaving 3 bases unmatched. In nucleotides, the CDR3 is TGTGCCAGCAGCTTAATGGGGACAGGGCTGAACACTGAAGCTTTCTTT. This gives the protein CASSLMGTGLNTEAFF.

The chain uses TRBV29-1 and TRBJ1-2; maybe TRBD1 (6 bases). Germline CDR1 is SQVTM and CDR2 is ANQGSEA. The CDR3 loop spans 14 amino acids. The ends were cut back, 7 bases at V and 7 bases at J, with 22 bases in the middle. The CDR3: CSAGNRALGFGYTF. The CDR3 DNA is TGCAGCGCTGGGAACAGGGCGTTGGGGTTTGGCTACACCTTC.

This chain connects TRBV29-1 to TRBJ1-2; D gene unclear. This CDR3 has 10 residues. Germline CDR1 SQVTM, CDR2 ANQGSEA. The V end was cut by 4 bases, the J end by 8 bases, with 8 bases between. CDR3 DNA: TGCAGCGTTGGACGGGAAGGCTACACCTTC. This encodes CSVGREGYTF.

DNA for the CDR3: TGTGCCAGCAGCCTCAACCGTCAGGGGGCTTCCTATGGCTACACCTTC. As protein: CASSLNRQGASYGYTF. J is TRBJ1-2 and V is TRBV7-2; TRBD1 aligns across 8 bases. CDR1 is SGHTA and CDR2 is FQGNSA in the germline V gene. Unmatched junction bases numbered 12, after V lost 5 bases and J lost 4 bases. The CDR3 is made up of 16 amino acids.

The chain employs TRBV18 and TRBJ2-7; D is unresolved. This CDR3 comprises 14 residues. The germline V gene has CDR1 KGHSH and CDR2 LQKENI. V lost 0 bases to trimming and J lost 4 bases, with 10 bases between them. The CDR3: CASSPPSGRYEQYF. Written as DNA, the CDR3 is TGTGCCAGCTCACCACCGAGTGGTAGGTACGAGCAGTACTTC.

The V and J genes are TRBV10-3 and TRBJ1-5; the D is unclear. The CDR3 contains 14 residues. Germline V gene data show CDR1 as ENHRY and CDR2 as SYGVKD. V was pared by 4 bases and J by 3 bases, with 10 bases between. CDR3 DNA: TGTGCCATCAGTGGAGACCGAATCAATCAGCCCCAGCATTTT. Amino acids: CAISGDRINQPQHF.

The genes are TRBV29-1 and TRBJ1-3; D is uncertain. Trimming left V 0 bases short and J 3 bases short, with 15 bases between. The germline V gene encodes CDR1 SQVTM and CDR2 ANQGSEA. This CDR3 region has 16 residues. The CDR3 DNA is TGCAGCGTTGAAGAACAGAGGATAGGTCGTGGAAACACCATATATTTT. It codes for CSVEEQRIGRGNTIYF. The full variable domain, completed using reference TRBV29-1 and TRBJ1-3, is SAVISQKPSRDICQRGTSLTIQCQVDSQVTMMFWYRQQPGQSLTLIATANQGSEATYESGFVIDKFPISRPNLTFSTLTVSNMSPEDSSIYLCSVEEQRIGRGNTIYFGEGSWLTVV.